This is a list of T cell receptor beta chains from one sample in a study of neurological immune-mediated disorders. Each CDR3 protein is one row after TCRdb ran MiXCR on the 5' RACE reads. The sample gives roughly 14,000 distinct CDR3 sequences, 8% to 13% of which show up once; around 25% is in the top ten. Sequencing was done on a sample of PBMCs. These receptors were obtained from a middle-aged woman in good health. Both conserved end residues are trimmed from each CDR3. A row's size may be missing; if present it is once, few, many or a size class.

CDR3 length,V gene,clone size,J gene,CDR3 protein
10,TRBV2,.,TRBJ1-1,ASDGGTDQAF
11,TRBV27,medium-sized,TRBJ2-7,ASASGQPYEQY
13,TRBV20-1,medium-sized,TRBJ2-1,SARDGERDYNEQF
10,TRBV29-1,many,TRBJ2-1,SVDGQDNEQF
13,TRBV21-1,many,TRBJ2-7,ASSKGSQGDYEQY
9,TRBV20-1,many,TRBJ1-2,SARVPNGYT
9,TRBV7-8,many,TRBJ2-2,ASVGAGELF
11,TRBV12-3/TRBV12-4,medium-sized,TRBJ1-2,ASSLAGVGGYT
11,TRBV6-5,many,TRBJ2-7,ASSKTGAYEQY
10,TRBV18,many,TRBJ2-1,ASLQEGNEQF
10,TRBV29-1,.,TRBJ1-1,SVEKEGARAF
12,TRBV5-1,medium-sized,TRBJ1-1,ASSFRGGSTEAF
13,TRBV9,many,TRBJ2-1,ASSDRGQFYNEQF
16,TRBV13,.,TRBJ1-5,ASSLQGARPNSNQSKH
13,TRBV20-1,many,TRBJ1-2,SEITRQGPNYGYT
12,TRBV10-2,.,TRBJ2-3,ATSPSGSTDTQY
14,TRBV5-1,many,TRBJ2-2,ASSLYTSGDTGELF
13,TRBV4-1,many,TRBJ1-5,ASSQDWTTSQPQH
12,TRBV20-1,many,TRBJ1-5,SARDQGPFPPQH
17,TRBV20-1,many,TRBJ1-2,SARPPVGTGGAANYGYT
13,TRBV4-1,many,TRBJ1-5,ASSQDVVRDQPQH
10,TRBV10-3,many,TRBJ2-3,AITGGTDTQY
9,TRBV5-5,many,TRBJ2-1,ASSGGTEQF
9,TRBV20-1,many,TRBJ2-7,SAAGGNEQY
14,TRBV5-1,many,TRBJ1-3,ASSLDLRPGRNTIY
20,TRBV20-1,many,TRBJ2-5,SASNPLGRGLTSGGYQETQY
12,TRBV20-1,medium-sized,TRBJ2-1,SARPWDSYNEQF
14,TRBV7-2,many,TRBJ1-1,ASSFYRDRGDTEAF
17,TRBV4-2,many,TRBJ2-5,ASSLHMNQLAGSGETQY
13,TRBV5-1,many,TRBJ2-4,ASSSRGLAKNIQY
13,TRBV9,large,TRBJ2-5,ASSVEEGRGETQY
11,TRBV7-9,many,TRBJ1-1,ASSATGGPEAF
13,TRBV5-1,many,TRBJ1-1,ASSWGVGGNTEAF
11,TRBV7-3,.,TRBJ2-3,ASSVVQDGEQY
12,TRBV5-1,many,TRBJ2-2,ASSTGQNTGELF
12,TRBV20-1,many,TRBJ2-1,SAIRDYVYNEQF
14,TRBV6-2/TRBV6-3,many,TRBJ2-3,ASSQVGRTSTDTQY
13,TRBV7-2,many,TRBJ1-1,ASSPAGGRNTEAF
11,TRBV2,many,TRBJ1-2,ASSVDGDIGYT
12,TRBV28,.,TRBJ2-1,ASSPGLAGNEQF
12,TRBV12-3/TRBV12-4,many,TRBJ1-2,ASSPRTGNYGYT
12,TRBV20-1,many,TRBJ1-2,SARRSGQLYGYT
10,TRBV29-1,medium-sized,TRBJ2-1,SVPGAYNEQF
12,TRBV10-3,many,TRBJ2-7,AISDRRGGGEQY
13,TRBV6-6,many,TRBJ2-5,ASSYRGQDQETQY
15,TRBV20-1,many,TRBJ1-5,SARVSGTDYSNQPQH
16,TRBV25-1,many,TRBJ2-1,ASSELPNQASGYNEQF
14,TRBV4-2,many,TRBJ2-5,ASSQEGALPEETQY
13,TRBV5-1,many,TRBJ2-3,ASSSITASTDTQY
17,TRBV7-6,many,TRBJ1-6,ASSSKSGGGGTYNSPLH
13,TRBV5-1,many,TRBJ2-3,ASKAGTGVTDTQY
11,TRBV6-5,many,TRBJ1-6,ASSYGGESPLH
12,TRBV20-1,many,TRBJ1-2,SARDPSGAYGYT
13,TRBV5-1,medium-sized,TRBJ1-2,ASSLAAAAPYGYT
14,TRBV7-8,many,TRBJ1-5,ASSLLAGVSNQPQH